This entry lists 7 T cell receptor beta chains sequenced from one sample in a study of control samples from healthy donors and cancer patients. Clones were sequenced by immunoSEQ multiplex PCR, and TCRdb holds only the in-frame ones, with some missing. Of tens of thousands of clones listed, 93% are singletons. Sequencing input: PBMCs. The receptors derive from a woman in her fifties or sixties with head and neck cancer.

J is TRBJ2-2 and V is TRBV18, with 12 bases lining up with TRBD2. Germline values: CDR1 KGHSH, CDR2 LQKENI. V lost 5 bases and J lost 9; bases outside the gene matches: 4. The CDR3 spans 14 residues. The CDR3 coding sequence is TGTGCCAGCTCATCGACTAGCGGGGGTCGGGAGCTGTTTTTT. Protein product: CASSSTSGGRELFF.

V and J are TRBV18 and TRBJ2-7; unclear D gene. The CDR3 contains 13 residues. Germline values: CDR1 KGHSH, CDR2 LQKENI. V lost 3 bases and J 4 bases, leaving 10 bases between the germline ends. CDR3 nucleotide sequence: TGTGCCAGCTCACCTGATACACTATACGAGCAGTACTTC. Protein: CASSPDTLYEQYF. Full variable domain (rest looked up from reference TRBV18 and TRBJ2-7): NAGVMQNPRHLVRRRGQEARLRCSPMKGHSHVYWYRQLPEEGLKFMVYLQKENIIDESGMPKERFSAEFPKEGPSILRIQQVVRGDSAAYFCASSPDTLYEQYFGPGTRLTVT.

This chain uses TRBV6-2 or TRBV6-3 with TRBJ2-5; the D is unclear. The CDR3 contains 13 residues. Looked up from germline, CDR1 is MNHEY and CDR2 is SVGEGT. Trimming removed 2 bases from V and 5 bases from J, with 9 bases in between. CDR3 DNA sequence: TGTGCCAGCAGTTACGGGTACGAGGAGACCCAGTACTTC. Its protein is CASSYGYEETQYF.

The CDR3 nucleotides are TGTGCCAGCCGAATCCCGGACGCCTCCACGAACACTGAAGCTTTCTTT. Residues: CASRIPDASTNTEAFF. The chain links TRBV18 to TRBJ1-1, with unresolved D. With 8 bases removed from V and 1 base from J, the gap between germline ends came to 20 bases. This CDR3 comprises 16 residues. CDR1 is KGHSH and CDR2 is LQKENI in the germline V gene.

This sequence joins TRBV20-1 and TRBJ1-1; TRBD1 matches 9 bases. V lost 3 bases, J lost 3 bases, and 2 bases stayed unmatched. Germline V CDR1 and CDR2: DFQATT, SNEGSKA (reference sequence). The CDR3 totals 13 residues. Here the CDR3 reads CSASRTGDTEAFF. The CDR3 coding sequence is TGCAGTGCTAGTAGGACAGGGGACACTGAAGCTTTCTTT.

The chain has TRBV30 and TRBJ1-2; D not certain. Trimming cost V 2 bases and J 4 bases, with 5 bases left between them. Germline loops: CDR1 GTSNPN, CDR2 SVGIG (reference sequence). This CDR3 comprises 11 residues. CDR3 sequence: CAWSRSYGYTF. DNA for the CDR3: TGTGCCTGGAGTCGAAGCTATGGCTACACCTTC. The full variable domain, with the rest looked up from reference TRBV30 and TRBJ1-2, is SQTIHQWPATLVQPVGSPLSLECTVEGTSNPNLYWYRQAAGRGLQLLFYSVGIGQISSEVPQNLSASRPQDRQFILSSKKLLLSDSGFYLCAWSRSYGYTFGSGTRLTVV.

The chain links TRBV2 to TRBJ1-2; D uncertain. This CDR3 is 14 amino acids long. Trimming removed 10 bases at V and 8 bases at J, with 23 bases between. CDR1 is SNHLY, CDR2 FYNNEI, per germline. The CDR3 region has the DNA TGTGCCACCTTAAAAGACCTACAGTGGTCCGGCTACACCTTC. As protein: CATLKDLQWSGYTF.